This record concerns one TCR beta chain sequence. Use of 60 Vbeta and 13 Jbeta primers characterized the PCR. TCRdb's table, derived via immunoSEQ multiplex PCR, lists solely in-frame clones and lacks some. Among 150,000 to 200,000 clones listed, around 79% were seen once. These data originate in a study of cytomegalovirus exposure and HLA in healthy donors. Trimming pared 5 bases from V and 1 base from J, leaving 11 bases between. Germline loops: CDR1 ENHRY, CDR2 SYGVKD. The CDR3 has 14 amino acids. Sequenced sample: PBMCs. The chain has TRBV10-3 and TRBJ1-1; D is unclear. This sequence was found in a middle-aged man in good health and CMV-seronegative. CDR3: CAISSEIRNTEAFF. CDR3 coding DNA: TGTGCCATCAGTTCTGAGATTAGGAACACTGAAGCTTTCTTT.